The 24 T cell receptor beta chains listed next were all sequenced from one sample in a study of tumor and adjacent non-tumor tissue in lung cancer. Three rounds of nested PCR, following a modified ARM-PCR protocol, produced the TCRbeta library. TCRdb recomputed calls from the multiplex PCR reads with MiXCR, one row per CDR3 protein. The sample lists tens of thousands of distinct CDR3 sequences, roughly three fifths occurring once. RNA was extracted from bulk tissue without any cell sorting. More than 3 cm separated this lung sample from the edge of the tumor. The sample taken for sequencing was distant non-tumor lung tissue. The receptor set was obtained from a woman between 40 and 55 years old with non-small cell lung cancer.

The chain has TRBV29-1 and TRBJ2-3; weak D call: TRBD2 (5 bases). Germline V CDR1 and CDR2: SQVTM, ANQGSEA. This CDR3 spans 15 amino acids. Trimming pared 4 bases from V and 3 bases from J, leaving 17 bases between. The CDR3 region is CSVAKSGLNTDTQYF. The DNA of the CDR3 is TGCAGCGTTGCCAAATCAGGACTCAATACAGATACGCAGTATTTT.

About this clonotype: Germline and junction disagree at one end, which may indicate a read error. This chain's CDR3 is CASSEGKDLSFGNYGYAF. The CDR3 DNA is TGTGCCAGCAGCGAGGGAAAGGACCTATCCTTTGGGAACTATGGCTACGCCTTC. J is TRBJ1-2 and V is TRBV5-6, with D hard to call. Per germline, CDR1 SGHDT and CDR2 YYEEEE. The CDR3 is 18 residues long.

On this clonotype: A junction end diverges from the germline sequence, so it may reflect a read error. The rearrangement uses TRBV11-3 and TRBJ2-5; TRBD1 might be the D (6 bases). Per the germline V gene, CDR1 is SGHNT and CDR2 is YENEEA. This CDR3 has 15 residues. CDR3 bases: TGTGCCAGCAGCCTCGGGACATGGGGATACGAGGCCCAATACTTC. It specifies CASSLGTWGYEAQYF. Variable domain in full (rest from reference TRBV11-3 and TRBJ2-5): EAGVVQSPRYKIIEKKQPVAFWCNPISGHNTLYWYLQNLGQGPELLIRYENEEAVDDSQLPKDRFSAERLKGVDSTLKIQPAELGDSAVYLCASSLGTWGYEAQYFGPGTRLLVL.

The table lists this clonotype with a count of one. The chain combines TRBV11-3 with TRBJ2-3; a possible D gene is TRBD2 (5 bases). The germline V gene has CDR1 SGHNT and CDR2 YENEEA. This CDR3 region has 12 residues. The V and J ends lost 8 bases and 8 bases respectively, with 14 bases between them. CDR3 amino acids: CASRLEAGTQYF. In DNA, the CDR3 is TGTGCCAGCCGCCTGGAGGCAGGTACGCAGTATTTT.

The chain combines TRBV24-1 with TRBJ2-1; 14 positions match TRBD2. With 8 bases clipped from V and 9 bases from J, the junction kept 2 bases outside the gene matches. The CDR3 consists of 13 residues. Germline CDR1 KGHDR, CDR2 SFDVKD. CDR3 coding DNA: TGTGCCACCACCGGACTAGCGGGGGGTGAGCAGTTCTTC. The encoded protein is CATTGLAGGEQFF.

This clonotype was seen ten or more times. The chain couples TRBV6-5 to TRBJ2-3; 9 bases line up with TRBD1. V was pared by 5 bases and J by 6 bases, with 12 bases of the junction left unmatched. In germline, CDR1 is MNHEY, CDR2 SVGAGI. The length of the CDR3 is 16 residues. CDR3 sequence: CASSVNRDRVADTQYF. The CDR3 nucleotides are TGTGCCAGCAGTGTTAACCGGGACAGGGTCGCCGATACGCAGTATTTT.

Note on this clonotype: The junction shows a germline mismatch at one end, possibly a read error. This sequence joins TRBV30 and TRBJ2-2; D possibly corresponds to TRBD2 (6 bases). The CDR3 loop spans 15 amino acids. Looked up from germline, CDR1 is GTSNPN and CDR2 is SVGIG (reference sequence). This CDR3 is CAWIPGGLSTGELLF. CDR3 DNA sequence: TGTGCCTGGATCCCCGGGGGTTTATCCACCGGGGAGCTGCTTTTT.

The chain couples TRBV6-6 to TRBJ1-1, with 11 bases aligning to TRBD1. The CDR3 is 15 amino acids. The germline V gene has CDR1 MNHNY and CDR2 SVGAGI (reference sequence). Trimming removed 6 bases from V and 4 bases from J; junction bases left unmatched: 7. CDR3: CASRDRGQGSTEAFF. The CDR3 DNA follows: TGTGCCAGCAGGGACAGGGGGCAAGGGTCCACTGAAGCTTTCTTT.

As concerns this clonotype: Its ends do not fully match the called genes, so a read error is possible. The gene calls are TRBV11-3 and TRBJ2-5; 9 nucleotides line up with TRBD2. This CDR3 comprises 16 residues. Looked up from germline, CDR1 is SGHNT and CDR2 is YENEEA. CDR3 coding DNA: TGTGCCAGTAGCTTAAATCCTTTGAGCGGGGGGATTAACCAGTACTTC. It is translated as CASSLNPLSGGINQYF.

In its sample, this clonotype was seen many times. The rearrangement links TRBV4-2 to TRBJ2-1; 8 bases are a match to TRBD1. CDR1 is LGHNA, CDR2 YNFKEQ, per germline. V shed 3 bases and J 6 bases; nucleotides not matched to a gene: 4. The CDR3 has 14 residues. The CDR3 DNA reads as TGTGCCAGCAGCCAGGCAGACAGGGGCAATGAGCAGTTCTTC. Translating gives CASSQADRGNEQFF.

As concerns this clonotype: In this CDR3 the conserved last residue, phenylalanine or tryptophan, is missing, so a read error is likely. The limits of the CDR3 on the DNA are not certain, so only TCRdb's listed CDR3 is given. This rearrangement joins TRBV11-3 to TRBJ2-3; the D call TRBD2 from the table was never checked on the DNA. The germline V gene encodes CDR1 SGHNT and CDR2 YENEEA. Inclusive of both ends, the CDR3 amounts to 12 amino acids. The CDR3 region is CASSREAGTQYL.

This clonotype was seen a handful of times. The chain uses TRBV6-1 and TRBJ1-1; D is ambiguous. V was clipped by 7 bases and J by 4 bases, with 13 bases between them. This CDR3 region has 13 residues. Per the germline V gene, CDR1 is MNHNS and CDR2 is SASEGT. In nucleotides, the CDR3 is TGTGCCAGCATCATTGGGATAGCCACTGAAGCTTTCTTT. It codes for CASIIGIATEAFF.

On this clonotype: Since a much larger clone is just one base distant, this may be a read error. The V gene is TRBV11-2, the J gene TRBJ2-1; D is ambiguous. CDR1 and CDR2 (germline): SGHAT, FQNNGV. The CDR3 length is 14 residues. V was pared by 1 base and J by 8 bases, with 12 bases between. DNA of the CDR3: TGTGCCAGCAGCTTAGTTGGGCTAACCGATGAGCAGTTCTTC. It specifies CASSLVGLTDEQFF.

Remarks on this clonotype: It is likely a read error, because the conserved phenylalanine at the end of the CDR3 is missing. The CDR3 sequence: CASNLGPRIVDGYTL. The CDR3 DNA reads TGTGCCAGCAACTTAGGGCCTAGGATTGTGGATGGCTACACCCTC. This rearrangement joins TRBV7-3 to TRBJ1-2, with D unresolved. From germline, CDR1 is SGHTA and CDR2 FQGTGA. This CDR3 spans 15 amino acids.

Concerning this clonotype: This CDR3 is missing its conserved last phenylalanine or tryptophan, likely due to a read error. The genes are TRBV11-2 and TRBJ2-7; D gene ambiguous. The CDR3 extends over 14 amino acids. Germline CDR1 and CDR2: SGHAT and FQNNGV. The CDR3: CTSSLVSNTYEQYS. DNA of the CDR3: TGTACCAGCAGCTTAGTCTCAAACACCTACGAGCAGTACTCC.

This clonotype was counted between two and nine times. Possible read error: a much larger clone is one base away. The chain carries TRBV29-1 and TRBJ1-2; perhaps TRBD1 as D (6 bases). V was clipped by 3 bases and J by 3 bases, with 14 bases between them. Germline-derived CDR1 and CDR2 are SQVTM and ANQGSEA. CDR3 length: 14 residues. The CDR3 coding sequence is TGCAGCGTTGACTTAGGGGCAGGGGACTATGGCTACACCTTC. It specifies CSVDLGAGDYGYTF.

Remarks on this clonotype: At one of its ends the junction is not consistent with the germline gene, which may arise from a read error. The rearrangement joins TRBV29-1 to TRBJ1-4, with D perhaps matching TRBD1 (5 bases). This CDR3 is built from 13 residues. CDR1 is SQVTM, CDR2 ANQGSEA, per germline. The CDR3 DNA reads as TGCAGCGTACTCGGACATGGGGAAGAAAAACTTTTTTTT. Amino acids: CSVLGHGEEKLFF.

As concerns this clonotype: A read error may account for a junction end that differs from germline. The rearrangement joins TRBV12-3 or TRBV12-4 to TRBJ2-2; 9 bases are shared with TRBD1. This CDR3 contains 14 residues. CDR3 sequence reads: CASMEQGATGELIF. In DNA form, the CDR3 reads TGTGCCAGCATGGAACAGGGGGCTACCGGGGAGCTGATTTTT.

V and J are TRBV29-1 and TRBJ2-1; unclear D gene. V lost 4 bases to trimming and J lost 3 bases, with 10 bases between them. Germline V CDR1 and CDR2: SQVTM, ANQGSEA. The CDR3 totals 13 residues. This CDR3 reads CSVAAQIYNEQFF. Here the CDR3 DNA reads TGCAGCGTTGCCGCACAGATCTACAATGAGCAGTTCTTC.

The chain couples TRBV14 to TRBJ2-6; no firm D call. This CDR3 is built from 15 residues. Germline CDR1 and CDR2: SGHDN and FVKESK. Trimming took off 4 bases at V and 4 bases at J, with 11 bases between the two ends. The CDR3: CASSPSGSGANVLTF. DNA for the CDR3: TGTGCCAGCAGCCCCAGTGGCTCCGGGGCCAACGTCCTGACTTTC.

V gene TRBV11-2 combines with J gene TRBJ2-4; TRBD2 agrees at 8 bases. The CDR3 has 16 amino acids. The ends lost 5 bases at V and 7 bases at J; junction bases unmatched: 13. Germline V gives CDR1 SGHAT, CDR2 FQNNGV. CDR3 DNA: TGTGCCAGCAGCCCTCGGACTAGCAGTAGGGACAACATTCAGTACTTC. It translates to CASSPRTSSRDNIQYF.

With respect to this clonotype: Germline is not matched at one junction end, which may reflect a read error. The CDR3 sequence: CTSTDPDGGRAKVVYNGQCF. CDR3 nucleotides: TGTACCAGCACCGACCCCGACGGGGGGCGGGCAAAGGTGGTCTACAATGGGCAGTGCTTC. The J gene is TRBJ2-1, the V gene TRBV12-3 or TRBV12-4, with a tentative D call TRBD2 (7 bases). This CDR3 has 20 residues.

This clonotype was counted at least ten times. The chain couples TRBV4-2 to TRBJ1-4, with a possible D match to TRBD1 (6 bases). Germline CDR1 and CDR2: LGHNA and YNFKEQ. V gave up 4 bases and J gave up 8 bases, with 17 bases separating them. The CDR3 consists of 15 residues. In nucleotides, the CDR3 is TGTGCCAGCAGCCCGTACAGGGAGGTCGGGGAAAAACTGTTTTTT. Translated: CASSPYREVGEKLFF.

Concerning this clonotype itself: The junction differs from germline at one of its ends, possibly a read error. The chain has TRBV5-4 and TRBJ2-1; 7 bases line up with TRBD2. The CDR3 sequence is 14 residues long. CDR1 is SGHNT, CDR2 YYREEE, per germline (reference sequence). The CDR3 loop is CANSFWRGYNEQFF. In DNA form, the CDR3 reads TGTGCCAACAGCTTTTGGCGGGGGTACAATGAGCAGTTCTTC.